This is a list of T cell receptor beta chains from one sample in a study of shared clonotypes between healthy human individuals. Sequenced by immunoSEQ multiplex PCR; TCRdb stores in-frame clones only, minus some. This table has some 1.5 million clones, 95% to 97% appearing once. The specimen sequenced was naive CD4+ T cells sorted from blood. The receptor source for this set is a young man in good health. Both conserved end residues are part of each CDR3. D genes are given only for firm matches. Clone size is not always given. Where it is, it says once, few, many or a class for expanded clones.

j_call: TRBJ2-3; v_call: TRBV10-1; d_call: TRBD2; clone_size: -; cdr3_nt: TGCGCCAGCAGTGCAGGGACTAGCGGCCGCACAGATACGCAGTATTTT; cdr3_aa: CASSAGTSGRTDTQYF
j_call: TRBJ2-2; v_call: TRBV7-3; d_call: -; clone_size: -; cdr3_nt: TGTGCCAGCAGCCTCGGGCGGGCCGGGGAGCTGTTTTTT; cdr3_aa: CASSLGRAGELFF
j_call: TRBJ2-3; v_call: TRBV18; d_call: -; clone_size: -; cdr3_nt: TGTGCCAGCTCACCTCTACAGGGTCGTTGGTCCACAGATACGCAGTATTTT; cdr3_aa: CASSPLQGRWSTDTQYF
j_call: TRBJ2-7; v_call: TRBV19; d_call: TRBD2; clone_size: -; cdr3_nt: TGTGCCAGTAGTCTTGATGGCGGGAGGGCCTACGAGCAGTACTTC; cdr3_aa: CASSLDGGRAYEQYF
j_call: TRBJ2-2; v_call: TRBV27; d_call: -; clone_size: -; cdr3_nt: TGTGCCAGCAGTTTAAGGAGGTATCCAAACACCGGGGAGCTGTTTTTT; cdr3_aa: CASSLRRYPNTGELFF
j_call: TRBJ2-7; v_call: TRBV18; d_call: TRBD1; clone_size: -; cdr3_nt: TGTGCCAGCTCACCCTCCCGACAGGGGCCTTTCGACGAGCAGTACTTC; cdr3_aa: CASSPSRQGPFDEQYF
j_call: TRBJ2-3; v_call: TRBV27; d_call: TRBD1; clone_size: -; cdr3_nt: TGTGCCAGCAGTTCGGCGGACAGGGGGCGAGGCACAGATACGCAGTATTTT; cdr3_aa: CASSSADRGRGTDTQYF
j_call: TRBJ2-7; v_call: TRBV5-6; d_call: -; clone_size: -; cdr3_nt: TGTGCCAGCAGCCGCGATATCGTTAGGGAGCAGTACTTC; cdr3_aa: CASSRDIVREQYF
j_call: TRBJ2-7; v_call: TRBV15; d_call: TRBD2; clone_size: -; cdr3_nt: TGTGCCACCAGCAGAGATGGGAGGGGCTACGAGCAGTACTTC; cdr3_aa: CATSRDGRGYEQYF
j_call: TRBJ1-5; v_call: TRBV5-6; d_call: TRBD1; clone_size: once; cdr3_nt: TGTGCCAGCAGACCATGGGACAGGGATCAGCCCCAGCATTTT; cdr3_aa: CASRPWDRDQPQHF
j_call: TRBJ1-5; v_call: TRBV6-5; d_call: -; clone_size: -; cdr3_nt: TGTGCCAGCAGTTCCCTCCCCAATCAGCCCCAGCATTTT; cdr3_aa: CASSSLPNQPQHF
j_call: TRBJ2-2; v_call: TRBV5-1; d_call: TRBD2; clone_size: -; cdr3_nt: TGCGCCAGCAGCTTGGGGACTAGCGGGGGGAACACCGGGGAGCTGTTTTTT; cdr3_aa: CASSLGTSGGNTGELFF
j_call: TRBJ2-2; v_call: TRBV15; d_call: -; clone_size: -; cdr3_nt: TGTGCCACCAGCGAGGCTACTACTAGGGGGGAGCTGTTTTTT; cdr3_aa: CATSEATTRGELFF
j_call: TRBJ2-5; v_call: TRBV18; d_call: -; clone_size: few; cdr3_nt: TGTGCCAGCTCACCGTTACAAGAGACCCAGTACTTC; cdr3_aa: CASSPLQETQYF
j_call: TRBJ2-3; v_call: TRBV6-5; d_call: -; clone_size: -; cdr3_nt: TGTGCCAGCCTAAGGCGGGCCTCTGTCACAGATACGCAGTATTTT; cdr3_aa: CASLRRASVTDTQYF
j_call: TRBJ2-1; v_call: TRBV5-1; d_call: TRBD1; clone_size: -; cdr3_nt: TGCGCCAGCAGCTTAGGGGACAGGTTTGATCAGTTCTTC; cdr3_aa: CASSLGDRFDQFF
j_call: TRBJ2-5; v_call: TRBV6-6; d_call: -; clone_size: -; cdr3_nt: TGTGCCAGCAGTGTTGACCTTGGTACAGAGACCCAGTACTTC; cdr3_aa: CASSVDLGTETQYF